The 15 T cell receptor beta chains reported below all come from one sample, sequenced in a study of T-cell memory formation after mild COVID-19. TCRdb itself ran the 5' RACE reads through MiXCR, one entry per CDR3 protein. Of hundreds of thousands of distinct CDR3 sequences in the sample, roughly 20% were seen once. Sequences were obtained from PBMCs or a T cell subset sorted from them (not recorded which). The receptors derive from a man between 18 and 29 years old who had mild COVID-19 (a few samples of this study predate the infection). Cell type and time point are not known.

This clonotype was counted between two and nine times. The chain recombines TRBV24-1 with TRBJ1-5; D unresolved. The CDR3 extends over 15 amino acids. V was clipped by 4 bases and J by 2 bases, with 11 bases between them. Germline V CDR1 and CDR2: KGHDR, SFDVKD. The CDR3 spells CATSDPRGGNQPQHF. CDR3 DNA: TGTGCCACCAGTGACCCACGTGGCGGCAATCAGCCCCAGCATTTT.

A few counts support this clonotype. The chain carries TRBV5-1 and TRBJ2-7; 11 bases are a match to TRBD2. J was trimmed by 3 bases and V by 3 bases; bases with no gene match: 2. CDR1 and CDR2 (germline): SGHRS, YFSETQ. CDR3 size: 14 residues. CDR3 DNA sequence: TGCGCCAGCAGCTCGACTAGCGGGATCTACGAGCAGTACTTC. Translated, it gives CASSSTSGIYEQYF.

The chain recombines TRBV20-1 with TRBJ2-2; weak D call: TRBD2 (5 bases). The CDR3 has 14 amino acids. Looked up from germline, CDR1 is DFQATT and CDR2 is SNEGSKA (reference sequence). The V end was cut by 4 bases, the J end by 3 bases, with 12 bases between. CDR3 amino acids: CSAISEGYTGELFF. CDR3 nucleotides: TGCAGTGCTATCTCCGAGGGTTACACCGGGGAGCTGTTTTTT.

A few counts support this clonotype. This chain links TRBV7-9 with TRBJ1-2; the match to TRBD1 covers 7 bases. V shed 3 bases and J 5 bases; nucleotides not matched to a gene: 9. In germline, CDR1 is SEHNR, CDR2 FQNEAQ (reference sequence). The CDR3 has 15 residues. CDR3 DNA sequence: TGTGCCAGCAGCTTTTCCCGTACAGGGGATTATGGCTACACCTTC. Its protein product is CASSFSRTGDYGYTF.

The chain links TRBV4-2 to TRBJ2-7; 9 bases agree with TRBD1. Germline CDR1 reads LGHNA; CDR2 reads YNFKEQ. This CDR3 has 16 amino acids. The V segment lost 0 bases and the J segment 2 bases; nucleotides outside the gene matches: 5. CDR3 in DNA: TGTGCCAGCAGCCAAGAACAGGGGGCTTCTGCCTACGAGCAGTACTTC. Protein sequence: CASSQEQGASAYEQYF.

This chain uses TRBV7-3 with TRBJ2-6; TRBD2 agrees at 8 bases. The CDR3 runs 16 residues. Germline V CDR1 and CDR2: SGHTA, FQGTGA. The V gene end was trimmed by 7 bases and the J gene end by 0 bases; junction bases not matched to a gene: 5. The CDR3 nucleotides read TGTGCCAGCACCCCCGGACTAGCCTCTGGGGCCAACGTCCTGACTTTC. Translation gives CASTPGLASGANVLTF. Filled out from reference TRBV7-3 and TRBJ2-6, the complete variable domain reads GAGVSQTPSNKVTEKGKYVELRCDPISGHTALYWYRQSLGQGPEFLIYFQGTGAADDSGLPNDRFFAVRPEGSVSTLKIQRTERGDSAVYLCASTPGLASGANVLTFGAGSRLTVL.

The V gene is TRBV7-2, the J gene TRBJ1-1; D call uncertain. This CDR3 region has 12 residues. Germline-derived CDR1 and CDR2 are SGHTA and FQGNSA. The V end was cut by 5 bases, the J end by 7 bases, with 11 bases between. The DNA of the CDR3 is TGTGCCAGCAGCCAAGGAGACTTTGAAGCTTTCTTT. The encoded protein is CASSQGDFEAFF.

This chain joins TRBV12-5 and TRBJ2-7; D is uncertain. CDR3 length equals 12 residues. Germline CDR1 LGHNT, CDR2 FRNRAP. V lost 5 bases and J lost 3, with 8 bases in between. The CDR3 DNA sequence: TGTGCTAGTGGTGGCCTCGTCTACGAGCAGTACTTC. Its translation is CASGGLVYEQYF.

This clonotype was seen a handful of times. V usage is TRBV4-3 and J usage is TRBJ1-1; D is undetermined. The length of the CDR3 is 16 residues. V gave up 0 bases and J gave up 7 bases, with 18 bases separating them. Germline-derived CDR1 and CDR2 are LGHNA and YSLEER. The CDR3 coding sequence is TGCGCCAGCAGCCAAGATTTTGGTGTGGTTCAGCTTGAAGCTTTCTTT. This sequence encodes CASSQDFGVVQLEAFF.

This clonotype occurred a few times. The genes are TRBV24-1 and TRBJ2-3; D remains ambiguous. The CDR3 is made up of 13 amino acids. Germline assignment: CDR1 KGHDR and CDR2 SFDVKD. The V end was cut by 5 bases, the J end by 6 bases, with 11 bases between. The CDR3 DNA reads as TGTGCCACCAGTGCCTATGGGGTGGATACGCAGTATTTT. Its translation: CATSAYGVDTQYF.

The chain is built from TRBV15 and TRBJ2-7; no clear D. The V end lost 0 bases, the J end lost 9 bases, and 12 bases lay between the germline ends. The CDR3 loop spans 13 amino acids. Germline V gene lookup returns CDR1 LNHNV and CDR2 YYDKDF (reference sequence). Written as DNA, the CDR3 is TGTGCCACCAGCAGAGATGTATGGGCCGGGCAGTACGTC. It encodes CATSRDVWAGQYV.

The rearrangement joins TRBV6-1 to TRBJ1-2; D unresolved. V lost 8 bases, J lost 6 bases, and 10 bases lay in between. CDR3 length: 11 residues. CDR1 is MNHNS and CDR2 is SASEGT in the germline V gene. The DNA of the CDR3 is TGTGCCAGCCATAAAGGTAATGGCTACACCTTC. This translates into CASHKGNGYTF.

This clonotype was picked up a small number of times. V usage is TRBV4-1 and J usage is TRBJ2-7; no definite D call. Germline CDR1 reads MGHRA; CDR2 reads YSYEKL. Trimming cost V 0 bases and J 4 bases, with 13 bases left between them. This CDR3 is 15 amino acids long. In DNA, the CDR3 is TGCGCCAGCAGCCAAGATCTATCGGGCACTTACGAGCAGTACGTC. Translation: CASSQDLSGTYEQYV.

This clonotype showed up many times. The V and J genes are TRBV5-1 and TRBJ2-1; perhaps TRBD2 as D (5 bases). CDR1 is SGHRS, CDR2 YFSETQ, per germline. The CDR3 sequence is 15 residues long. Trimming pared 2 bases from V and 0 bases from J, leaving 9 bases between. The CDR3 nucleotides are TGCGCCAGCAGCTTAGCGGCTGGCTCCTACAATGAGCAGTTCTTC. Translating it yields CASSLAAGSYNEQFF. The full variable domain, completed using reference TRBV5-1 and TRBJ2-1, is KAGVTQTPRYLIKTRGQQVTLSCSPISGHRSVSWYQQTPGQGLQFLFEYFSETQRNKGNFPGRFSGRQFSNSRSEMNVSTLELGDSALYLCASSLAAGSYNEQFFGPGTRLTVL.

This chain uses TRBV20-1 with TRBJ1-5, with D perhaps TRBD1 (6 bases). V was shortened by 0 bases and J by 6 bases, with 12 bases between the two germline ends. The V gene's germline CDR1 is DFQATT and CDR2 SNEGSKA (reference sequence). CDR3 size: 14 residues. This chain's CDR3 is CSARDGGAGQPQHF. The CDR3, as DNA: TGCAGTGCTAGAGATGGGGGGGCTGGTCAGCCCCAGCATTTT.